The 27 T cell receptor beta chains reported below all come from one sample, sequenced in a study of blood T cell repertoires in COVID-19. Only in-frame clones appear in the TCRdb table, and some are missing; sequencing was by immunoSEQ multiplex PCR. The sample consists of fewer than 15,000 clones, about 83% of them appearing once. Sequencing was done on a sample of peripheral blood. These receptors all come from a man in his fifties or sixties with active COVID-19.

The chain carries TRBV5-4 and TRBJ2-7, with a weak D call TRBD2 (6 bases). In germline, CDR1 is SGHNT, CDR2 YYREEE (reference sequence). The CDR3 is 12 amino acids. V was shortened by 3 bases and J by 2 bases, with 6 bases between the two germline ends. The CDR3 protein is CASSSGAYEQYF. Here the CDR3 DNA reads TGTGCCAGCAGCTCGGGGGCCTACGAGCAGTACTTC.

The rearrangement uses TRBV5-1 and TRBJ2-1; 10 bases fit TRBD2. The CDR3 has 18 residues. Unmatched junction bases numbered 11, after V lost 3 bases and J lost 2 bases. The germline V gene has CDR1 SGHRS and CDR2 YFSETQ. The CDR3 DNA is TGCGCCAGCAGCTCCTACCCCACCGGGACTAGCGCCTACAATGAGCAGTTCTTC. Its protein product is CASSSYPTGTSAYNEQFF.

This clone has a single count. The J gene is TRBJ2-1, the V gene TRBV7-9, with 10 bases identical to TRBD2. The CDR3 extends over 14 amino acids. The germline V gene has CDR1 SEHNR and CDR2 FQNEAQ (reference sequence). The V gene end was trimmed by 1 base and the J gene end by 13 bases; junction bases not matched to a gene: 7. The CDR3 nucleotides are TGTGCCAGCAGCTTAGTTTCCCTACTAGCGGGACAGTTCTTC. It codes for CASSLVSLLAGQFF.

As for this clone: This specimen includes other DNA sequences encoding the same CDR3. This chain links TRBV28 with TRBJ2-3; no firm D call. Germline values: CDR1 MDHEN, CDR2 SYDVKM. V gave up 3 bases and J gave up 1 base, with 8 bases separating them. CDR3 length: 14 amino acids. CDR3 region: CASSFLQGTDTQYF. DNA for the CDR3: TGTGCCAGCAGTTTTCTCCAGGGCACAGATACGCAGTATTTT.

A single count supports this clone. The chain combines TRBV7-6 with TRBJ2-7; TRBD1 agrees at 9 bases. After removal of 5 bases from V and 3 bases from J, the junction contained 8 bases not matched to a gene. The length of the CDR3 is 15 residues. Germline V gene data show CDR1 as SGHVS and CDR2 as FNYEAQ. The DNA of the CDR3 is TGTGCCAGCAGCCATGACAGGGGGTCGGTCTACGAGCAGTACTTC. Translating it yields CASSHDRGSVYEQYF.

DNA for the CDR3: TGCGCCAGCAGCTTTCTAGCGGGAGGTGTCACCGGGGAGCTGTTTTTT. This translates into CASSFLAGGVTGELFF. The chain uses TRBV5-1 and TRBJ2-2; 11 nucleotides agree with TRBD2. Germline CDR1 is SGHRS and CDR2 is YFSETQ. V dropped 2 bases and J dropped 4; count of bases not matched to a gene: 4. There are 16 residues in the CDR3.

This sequence joins TRBV11-2 and TRBJ1-3; D remains unclear. The germline V gene has CDR1 SGHAT and CDR2 FQNNGV. This CDR3 contains 13 residues. V was cut by 5 bases and J by 0 bases, with 5 bases left in between. CDR3 residues: CASSEPSGNTIYF. CDR3 sequence (DNA): TGTGCCAGCAGCGAGCCCTCTGGAAACACCATATATTTT.

This chain links TRBV2 with TRBJ2-5, with D perhaps TRBD2 (5 bases). V was cut by 9 bases and J by 0 bases, with 17 bases left in between. The CDR3 runs 15 residues. From germline, CDR1 is SNHLY and CDR2 FYNNEI. The DNA of the CDR3 is TGTGCCAGTGAAAAATCCCGAGGGAACCAAGAGACCCAGTACTTC. It is translated as CASEKSRGNQETQYF.

The gene calls are TRBV9 and TRBJ2-7, with TRBD1 identical over 11 bases. The CDR3 sequence is 16 residues long. Germline V CDR1 and CDR2: SGDLS, YYNGEE. J lost 1 base, V lost 3 bases, and 6 bases had no gene match. CDR3 residues: CASSGSGTGGSYEQYF. DNA of the CDR3: TGTGCCAGCAGCGGATCTGGGACAGGGGGTTCCTACGAGCAGTACTTC.

The V and J genes are TRBV14 and TRBJ1-4; 7 bases map to TRBD1. CDR3 length equals 16 residues. Germline lookup yields CDR1 SGHDN and CDR2 FVKESK. The V and J ends lost 3 bases and 8 bases, in that order; junction bases with no gene match: 12. The CDR3 nucleotides are TGTGCCAGCAGCCAGCTTCCGGGACAGACGGGCGAAAAACTGTTTTTT. Encoded protein: CASSQLPGQTGEKLFF.

J is TRBJ1-4 and V is TRBV5-6; 9 positions match TRBD1. Germline V gives CDR1 SGHDT, CDR2 YYEEEE. This CDR3 has 16 amino acids. J was trimmed by 5 bases and V by 2 bases; bases with no gene match: 7. This CDR3 is CASSFLQGAANEKLFF. Here the CDR3 DNA reads TGTGCCAGCAGCTTTCTACAGGGGGCGGCGAATGAAAAACTGTTTTTT.

The rearrangement joins TRBV28 to TRBJ2-7; 11 bases map to TRBD2. The CDR3 covers 14 residues. Unmatched junction bases numbered 9, after V lost 9 bases and J lost 5 bases. Germline V gene sequence: CDR1 MDHEN, CDR2 SYDVKM. The CDR3 DNA is TGTGCCAGTTCCCTCTCTAGCGGGAGGCACGAGCAGTACTTC. Translation: CASSLSSGRHEQYF.

This chain links TRBV6-4 with TRBJ1-4; 7 bases fit TRBD1. The CDR3 is 11 residues long. V lost 10 bases to trimming and J lost 8 bases; unmatched junction nucleotides: 4. The germline V gene encodes CDR1 MRHNA and CDR2 SNTAGT. CDR3 coding DNA: TGTGCCAACGGACAGGACGAAAAACTGTTTTTT. This encodes CANGQDEKLFF.

This chain links TRBV27 with TRBJ2-4; weak D call: TRBD2 (5 bases). Germline CDR1 reads MNHEY; CDR2 reads SMNVEV (reference sequence). CDR3 size: 13 residues. V was shortened by 8 bases and J by 6 bases, with 14 bases between the two germline ends. The CDR3 loop is CASGGELGNIQYF. The DNA of the CDR3 is TGTGCCAGCGGTGGGGAGTTGGGAAACATTCAGTACTTC.

In its sample, this clone was seen a few times. The chain uses TRBV10-1 and TRBJ2-7; maybe TRBD1 (5 bases). V dropped 2 bases and J dropped 4 bases, with 18 bases sitting between them. The germline V gene encodes CDR1 WNHNN and CDR2 SYGVQD (reference sequence). The CDR3 totals 16 residues. CDR3 bases: TGCGCCAGCAGTGAGGCATCGGACAAGGGTTCGTACGAGCAGTACTTC. Residues: CASSEASDKGSYEQYF.

A note on this clone: A read error may explain this, as a much larger clone is one base away. Within the sample, other DNA sequences also encode this same CDR3. The chain couples TRBV27 to TRBJ2-3; D is uncertain. The CDR3 is 12 amino acids. V lost 4 bases and J 2 bases, leaving 4 bases between the germline ends. The germline V gene encodes CDR1 MNHEY and CDR2 SMNVEV (reference sequence). CDR3 residues: CASSYNTDTQYF. The CDR3 DNA sequence: TGTGCCAGCAGTTACAACACAGATACGCAGTATTTT.

This clone appeared a few times. The chain has TRBV28 and TRBJ2-7; 8 nucleotides line up with TRBD1. The CDR3 length is 14 residues. Losses at the gene ends were 2 bases for V and 5 bases for J; bases not matched to a gene: 5. Germline values: CDR1 MDHEN, CDR2 SYDVKM. DNA of the CDR3: TGTGCCAGCAGTTTAGGACAGGGTGGCCACGAGCAGTACTTC. The encoded protein is CASSLGQGGHEQYF. The full variable domain, rest sourced from reference TRBV28 and TRBJ2-7, is DVKVTQSSRYLVKRTGEKVFLECVQDMDHENMFWYRQDPGLGLRLIYFSYDVKMKEKGDIPEGYSVSREKKERFSLILESASTNQTSMYLCASSLGQGGHEQYFGPGTRLTVT.

The chain has TRBV3-1 (or the pseudogene TRBV3-2) and TRBJ2-7, with TRBD2 matching 14 bases. The V and J ends lost 2 bases and 4 bases, in that order; junction bases with no gene match: 4. The CDR3 contains 16 residues. Germline assignment: CDR1 LGHDT and CDR2 YNNKEL (reference sequence). CDR3: CASSQNRLAGGYEQYF. CDR3 nucleotides: TGTGCCAGCAGCCAAAATCGACTAGCGGGAGGGTACGAGCAGTACTTC.

This chain connects TRBV19 to TRBJ2-4; the match to TRBD2 covers 11 bases. V trimming: 7 bases; J trimming: 5 bases; junction bases outside the gene matches: 25. Germline V gene data show CDR1 as LNHDA and CDR2 as SQIVND (reference sequence). The CDR3 is 21 amino acids. CDR3 protein: CASTRRALAGGPTAPENIQYF. CDR3 coding DNA: TGTGCCAGTACCAGGCGGGCGTTAGCGGGAGGGCCCACGGCGCCCGAAAACATTCAGTACTTC.

V is TRBV9 and J is TRBJ1-4, with TRBD1 matching over 8 bases. V shed 8 bases and J 8 bases; nucleotides not matched to a gene: 11. In germline, CDR1 is SGDLS, CDR2 YYNGEE. The CDR3 is made up of 14 amino acids. CDR3 bases: TGTGCCAGTAACGCAGGGGGCATCGGGGAAAAACTGTTTTTT. Translation gives CASNAGGIGEKLFF.

The count of this clone is one. This chain connects TRBV28 to TRBJ2-2, with 7 bases matching TRBD2. Germline CDR1 and CDR2: MDHEN and SYDVKM. V lost 5 bases, J lost 8 bases, and 14 bases stayed unmatched. This CDR3 contains 16 residues. CDR3 sequence (DNA): TGTGCCAGCAGTCGACCCGACCGGGCGGGAGCTGGGGAGCTGTTTTTT. This encodes CASSRPDRAGAGELFF.

The chain has TRBV6-2 or TRBV6-3 and TRBJ2-5, with TRBD1 matching over 9 bases. V trimming: 5 bases; J trimming: 5 bases; junction bases outside the gene matches: 9. CDR1 and CDR2 from the germline V gene are MNHEY and SVGEGT. The CDR3 has 15 residues. CDR3 amino acids: CASSGLGQGGETQYF. Written as DNA, the CDR3 is TGTGCCAGCAGTGGACTGGGACAGGGCGGGGAGACCCAGTACTTC.

The chain links TRBV19 to TRBJ1-6; the match to TRBD1 covers 7 bases. Germline loops: CDR1 LNHDA, CDR2 SQIVND (reference sequence). The CDR3 sequence is 18 residues long. Trimming cost V 3 bases and J 4 bases; bases outside gene matches: 12. The CDR3 coding sequence is TGTGCCAGTAGTATCTTAGGGGGGACAGTCATTTATAATTCACCCCTCCACTTT. It encodes CASSILGGTVIYNSPLHF.

The rearrangement links TRBV11-2 to TRBJ1-3, with D possibly matching TRBD1 (5 bases). The CDR3 has 16 amino acids. V was clipped by 5 bases and J by 0 bases, with 14 bases between them. Germline CDR1 and CDR2: SGHAT and FQNNGV. The CDR3 sequence: CASSPRAISSGNTIYF. The CDR3 coding sequence is TGTGCCAGCAGCCCCAGGGCAATTAGCTCTGGAAACACCATATATTTT. Full variable domain (missing parts from reference TRBV11-2 and TRBJ1-3): EAGVAQSPRYKIIEKRQSVAFWCNPISGHATLYWYQQILGQGPKLLIQFQNNGVVDDSQLPKDRFSAERLKGVDSTLKIQPAKLEDSAVYLCASSPRAISSGNTIYFGEGSWLTVV.

In nucleotides, the CDR3 is TGTGCCAGTAATTCGGGACAGGGGGCCTTCACAGATACGCAGTATTTT. Translation gives CASNSGQGAFTDTQYF. This chain connects TRBV19 to TRBJ2-3, with 12 positions matching TRBD1. The CDR3 length is 16 residues. The germline gives CDR1 LNHDA, CDR2 SQIVND (reference sequence). The ends lost 7 bases at V and 2 bases at J; junction bases unmatched: 7.

The V gene is TRBV28, the J gene TRBJ2-1; D is possibly TRBD2 (6 bases). There are 19 residues in the CDR3. V was trimmed by 4 bases and J by 0 bases, leaving 22 bases between them. Germline V CDR1 and CDR2: MDHEN, SYDVKM. CDR3 sequence: CASSSLSDSGFGSYNEQFF. The CDR3 coding sequence is TGTGCCAGCAGTTCCCTAAGTGATAGCGGTTTTGGCTCCTACAATGAGCAGTTCTTC.

This clone was seen a single time. The chain links TRBV10-1 to TRBJ2-2, with a tentative D call TRBD2 (6 bases). The CDR3 extends over 16 amino acids. V lost 2 bases to trimming and J lost 0 bases, with 10 bases between them. CDR1 WNHNN and CDR2 SYGVQD come from the germline V gene (reference sequence). This chain's CDR3 is CASSETAGSNTGELFF. The CDR3, as DNA: TGCGCCAGCAGTGAGACGGCGGGATCGAACACCGGGGAGCTGTTTTTT.